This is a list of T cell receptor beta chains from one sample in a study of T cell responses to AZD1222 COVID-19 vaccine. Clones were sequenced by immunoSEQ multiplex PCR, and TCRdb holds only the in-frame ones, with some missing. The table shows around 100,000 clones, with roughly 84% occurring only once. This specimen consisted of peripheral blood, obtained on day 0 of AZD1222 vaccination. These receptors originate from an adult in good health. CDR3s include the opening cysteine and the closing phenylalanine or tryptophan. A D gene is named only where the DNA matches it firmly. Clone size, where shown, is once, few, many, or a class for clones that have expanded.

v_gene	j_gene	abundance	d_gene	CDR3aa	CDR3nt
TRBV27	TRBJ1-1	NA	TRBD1	CASKTGQGLTEAFF	TGTGCCAGCAAGACGGGACAGGGTTTGACTGAAGCTTTCTTT
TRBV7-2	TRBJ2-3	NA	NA	CANSTRGSGLTDTQYF	TGTGCCAACAGCACCAGGGGTAGCGGCCTCACAGATACGCAGTATTTT
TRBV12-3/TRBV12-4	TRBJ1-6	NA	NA	CASSSQRNSPLHF	TGTGCCAGCAGTTCACAGAGAAATTCACCCCTCCACTTT
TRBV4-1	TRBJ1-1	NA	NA	CASSQVNTEAFF	TGCGCCAGCAGCCAAGTGAACACTGAAGCTTTCTTT
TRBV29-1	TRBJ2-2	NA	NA	CSVSSTGELFF	TGCAGCGTCTCTAGCACCGGGGAGCTGTTTTTT
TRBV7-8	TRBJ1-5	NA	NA	CASSLGRGSNQPQHF	TGTGCCAGCAGCTTAGGCAGGGGAAGCAATCAGCCCCAGCATTTT
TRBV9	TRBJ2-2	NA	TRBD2	CASSVAGGHGELFF	TGTGCCAGCAGCGTAGCGGGAGGGCACGGGGAGCTGTTTTTT
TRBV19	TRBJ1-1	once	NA	CASSSASRDANTEAFF	TGTGCCAGTAGTAGCGCCTCCAGGGACGCGAACACTGAAGCTTTCTTT
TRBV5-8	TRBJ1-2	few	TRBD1	CASSPRRGDRGDWRYGYTF	TGTGCCAGCAGCCCCCGGAGGGGGGACAGGGGTGATTGGAGGTATGGCTACACCTTC
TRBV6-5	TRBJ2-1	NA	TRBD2	CASSPLAGDVDEQFF	TGTGCCAGCAGTCCACTAGCGGGGGATGTGGATGAGCAGTTCTTC
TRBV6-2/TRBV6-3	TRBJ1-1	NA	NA	CASSYDRRSANTEAFF	TGTGCCAGCAGTTACGACAGGAGGTCGGCGAACACTGAAGCTTTCTTT
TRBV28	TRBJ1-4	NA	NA	CASSPAGRRGEKLFF	TGTGCCAGCAGCCCTGCAGGGAGAAGGGGGGAAAAACTGTTTTTT
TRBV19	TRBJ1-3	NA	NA	CASGTDRESGNTIYF	TGTGCCAGTGGGACCGACAGAGAATCTGGAAACACCATATATTTT
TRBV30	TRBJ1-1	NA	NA	CAWSRMNAEAFF	TGTGCCTGGAGTCGGATGAACGCTGAAGCTTTCTTT
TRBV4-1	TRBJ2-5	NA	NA	CASSQGIRQSQETQYF	TGCGCCAGCAGCCAAGGCATTAGACAGTCACAAGAGACCCAGTACTTC
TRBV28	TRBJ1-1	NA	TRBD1	CASSRPGQVYTEAFF	TGTGCCAGCAGCCGGCCGGGACAGGTCTACACTGAAGCTTTCTTT
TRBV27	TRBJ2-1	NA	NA	CASNEDGRSYNEQFF	TGTGCCAGCAACGAGGACGGGCGTTCCTACAATGAGCAGTTCTTC
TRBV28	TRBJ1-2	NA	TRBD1	CASSPQRTGSYGYTF	TGTGCCAGCAGTCCGCAACGGACAGGGAGCTATGGCTACACCTTC
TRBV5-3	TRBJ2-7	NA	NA	CARRLRQKDYEQYF	TGTGCCAGAAGGTTAAGACAGAAAGACTACGAGCAGTACTTC
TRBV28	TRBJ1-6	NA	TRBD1	CASSPGTANSPLHF	TGTGCCAGCAGTCCTGGGACAGCTAATTCACCCCTCCACTTT
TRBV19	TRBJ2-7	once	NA	CASSPRQGYEQYF	TGTGCCAGTAGTCCCCGGCAGGGGTACGAGCAGTACTTC
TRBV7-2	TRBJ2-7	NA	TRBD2	CASSLGVAGGPYSTEQYF	TGTGCCAGCAGCTTAGGGGTAGCGGGAGGGCCGTATTCCACCGAGCAGTACTTC
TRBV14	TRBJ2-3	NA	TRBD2	CASSRNGRHPDTQYF	TGTGCCAGCAGCCGAAACGGGAGGCACCCAGATACGCAGTATTTT
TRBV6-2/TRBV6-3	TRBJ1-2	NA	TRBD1	CASSYVTGGNYGYTF	TGTGCCAGCAGTTACGTGACAGGGGGCAACTATGGCTACACCTTC
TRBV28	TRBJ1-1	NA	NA	CASRVTVNTEAFF	TGTGCCAGCAGAGTAACAGTGAACACTGAAGCTTTCTTT
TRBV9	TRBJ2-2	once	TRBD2	CASSEGLAGALRELFF	TGTGCCAGCAGCGAGGGACTAGCGGGAGCTTTGCGGGAGCTGTTTTTT
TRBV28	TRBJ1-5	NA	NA	CASSLLYQPQHF	TGTGCCAGCAGTCTCTTATATCAGCCCCAGCATTTT
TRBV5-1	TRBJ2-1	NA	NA	CASSLVSAASSYNEQFF	TGCGCCAGCAGCTTGGTAAGCGCCGCGAGCTCCTACAATGAGCAGTTCTTC
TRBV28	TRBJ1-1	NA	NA	CASSLGVTEAFF	TGTGCCAGCAGTTTAGGCGTCACTGAAGCTTTCTTT
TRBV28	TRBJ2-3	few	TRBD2	CASSLGSLDLAGSSTDTQYF	TGTGCCAGCAGTTTAGGTAGTTTAGACCTAGCGGGGTCTAGCACAGATACGCAGTATTTT
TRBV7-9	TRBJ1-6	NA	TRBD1	CASSASGTGDNSPLHF	TGTGCCAGCAGCGCCTCCGGGACAGGGGATAATTCACCCCTCCACTTT
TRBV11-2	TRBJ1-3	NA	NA	CASSLTSLSGNTIYF	TGTGCCAGCAGCCTAACAAGCCTCTCTGGAAACACCATATATTTT
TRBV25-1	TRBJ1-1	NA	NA	CASRTAFLNTEAFF	TGTGCCAGCAGAACAGCTTTTTTGAACACTGAAGCTTTCTTT
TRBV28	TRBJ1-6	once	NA	CASSLPSQAGPLHF	TGTGCCAGCAGTCTCCCTTCCCAGGCTGGCCCCCTCCACTTT
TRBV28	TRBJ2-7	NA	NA	CASSSGQPYEQYF	TGTGCCAGCAGTTCCGGACAGCCTTACGAGCAGTACTTC
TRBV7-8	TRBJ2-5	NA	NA	CASSSQRMAQETQYF	TGTGCCAGCAGCTCTCAGCGGATGGCCCAAGAGACCCAGTACTTC
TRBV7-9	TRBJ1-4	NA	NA	CASSLGGSPNEKLFF	TGTGCCAGCAGCTTAGGGGGGTCCCCAAATGAAAAACTGTTTTTT
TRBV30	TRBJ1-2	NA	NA	CAWRHLGAEGYTF	TGTGCCTGGAGACACCTCGGGGCCGAAGGCTACACCTTC
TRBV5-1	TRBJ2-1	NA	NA	CASSLGDTFYNEQFF	TGCGCCAGCAGCTTGGGGGACACTTTCTACAATGAGCAGTTCTTC
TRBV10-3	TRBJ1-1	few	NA	CAISELAASRGTEAFF	TGTGCCATCAGTGAGTTGGCAGCCAGTCGAGGCACTGAAGCTTTCTTT
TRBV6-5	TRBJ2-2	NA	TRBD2	CASSSPSGRGTGELFF	TGTGCCAGCAGTTCCCCCAGCGGGAGAGGCACCGGGGAGCTGTTTTTT
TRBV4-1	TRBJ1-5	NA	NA	CASSRTEDSNQPQHF	TGCGCCAGCAGCCGGACAGAGGATAGCAATCAGCCCCAGCATTTT
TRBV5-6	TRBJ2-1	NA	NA	CASSLGAYNEQFF	TGTGCCAGCAGCTTGGGGGCTTACAATGAGCAGTTCTTC
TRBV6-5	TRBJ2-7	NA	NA	CASSPLQGRYEQYF	TGTGCCAGCAGTCCACTCCAGGGGAGGTACGAGCAGTACTTC
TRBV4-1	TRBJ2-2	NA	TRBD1	CASSQDGQGAGMGTGELFF	TGCGCCAGCAGCCAAGATGGACAGGGGGCGGGTATGGGTACCGGGGAGCTGTTTTTT
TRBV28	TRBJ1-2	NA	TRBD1	CASSLDRDRGSTNYGYTF	TGTGCCAGCAGTCTCGACCGGGACAGGGGGAGTACTAACTATGGCTACACCTTC
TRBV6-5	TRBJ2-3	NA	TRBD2	CASRTSGGTDTQYF	TGTGCCAGCCGGACTAGCGGGGGCACAGATACGCAGTATTTT
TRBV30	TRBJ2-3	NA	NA	CAWSVPGSGAPRTQYF	TGTGCCTGGAGTGTACCGGGTAGTGGTGCCCCCAGGACGCAGTATTTT
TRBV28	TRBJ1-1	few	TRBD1	CASSLRGQWGNTEAFF	TGTGCCAGCAGCCTTAGGGGGCAATGGGGGAACACTGAAGCTTTCTTT
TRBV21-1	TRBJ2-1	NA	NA	CASPTAGSYNEQFF	TGTGCCAGCCCTACGGCGGGGTCCTACAATGAGCAGTTCTTC
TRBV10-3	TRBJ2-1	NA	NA	CAISEARNEQFF	TGTGCCATCAGTGAGGCGAGGAATGAGCAGTTCTTC
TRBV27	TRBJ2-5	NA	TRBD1	CASSASRDRVTQYF	TGTGCCAGCAGCGCTTCCCGGGACAGAGTGACCCAGTACTTC
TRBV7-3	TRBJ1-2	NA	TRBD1	CASSPSGGGFDGYTF	TGTGCCAGCAGCCCCTCGGGAGGGGGCTTCGATGGCTACACCTTC
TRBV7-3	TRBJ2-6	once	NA	CASSSPGSTSSGANVLTF	TGTGCCAGCAGCTCCCCGGGGAGTACAAGCTCTGGGGCCAACGTCCTGACTTTC
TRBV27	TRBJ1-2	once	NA	CATSPYQAVPNYGYTF	TGTGCAACCAGCCCCTACCAGGCAGTACCTAACTATGGCTACACCTTC